Given below is one TCR beta chain in context. Antigen specificity is unknown. The CDR3 goes on 3 residues after the read ends, and that part is filled in from the germline J gene. The assay was immunoSEQ multiplex PCR, and TCRdb's table has in-frame clones only and misses some. Seen in this sample are approximately 33,000 clones; the ten most common clones hold 7.5% to 9.5%. The data stem from a study of T cells in women clearing cervical HPV infection. At the level of the study: No precancer developed; the control's incident HPV16 infection cleared within 12 months. Overall study results and limits: Each sample's T-cell count was unknown, possibly confounding richness. CIN3+ cases had significantly higher TCR richness than controls; evenness did not differ. Timing of associations relative to infection is unclear; T-cell subsets were not isolated.

The germline CDR1 and CDR2 sequences are LNHDA and SQIVND (reference sequence). This CDR3 spans 13 amino acids. V was cut by 4 bases and J by 4 bases, with 7 bases left in between. The receptor was derived from a woman aged 18-70 years with a cervical HPV16 infection that either progressed to CIN3+ or cleared (not recorded which). V is TRBV19 and J is TRBJ2-2, with D maybe TRBD2 (5 bases). Sequencing was performed on blood buffy coat. The CDR3 sequence is CASSSGLTGELFF. CDR3 bases read: TGTGCCAGTAGTAGCGGACTCACCGGGGAG.